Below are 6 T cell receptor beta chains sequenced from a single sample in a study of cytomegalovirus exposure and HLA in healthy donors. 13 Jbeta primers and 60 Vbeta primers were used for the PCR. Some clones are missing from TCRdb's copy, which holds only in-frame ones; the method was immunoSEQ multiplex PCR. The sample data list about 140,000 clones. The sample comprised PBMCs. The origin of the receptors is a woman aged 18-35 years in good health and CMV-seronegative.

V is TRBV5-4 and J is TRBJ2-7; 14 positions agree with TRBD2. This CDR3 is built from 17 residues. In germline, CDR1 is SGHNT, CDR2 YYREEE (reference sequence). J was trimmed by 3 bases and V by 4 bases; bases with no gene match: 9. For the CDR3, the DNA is TGTGCCAGCAGCAAGGGACTAGCGGGAGAGTTCGGCTACGAGCAGTACTTC. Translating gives CASSKGLAGEFGYEQYF.

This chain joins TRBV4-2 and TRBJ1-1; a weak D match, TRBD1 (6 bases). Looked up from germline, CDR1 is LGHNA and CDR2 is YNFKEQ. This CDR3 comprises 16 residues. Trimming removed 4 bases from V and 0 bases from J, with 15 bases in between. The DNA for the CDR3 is TGTGCCAGCAGCCGGGGACACGGGGACATGAACACTGAAGCTTTCTTT. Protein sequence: CASSRGHGDMNTEAFF.

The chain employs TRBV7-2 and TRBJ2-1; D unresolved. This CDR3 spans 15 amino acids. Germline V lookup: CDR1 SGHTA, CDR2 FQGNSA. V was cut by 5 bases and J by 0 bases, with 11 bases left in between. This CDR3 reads CASSPSRFSYNEQFF. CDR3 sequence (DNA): TGTGCCAGCAGCCCCTCGCGTTTCTCCTACAATGAGCAGTTCTTC.

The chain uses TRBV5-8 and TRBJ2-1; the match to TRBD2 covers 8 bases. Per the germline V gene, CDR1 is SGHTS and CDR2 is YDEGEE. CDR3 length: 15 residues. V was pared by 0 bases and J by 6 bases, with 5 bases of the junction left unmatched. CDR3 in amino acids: CASSLGTSSPNEQFF. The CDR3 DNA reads TGTGCCAGCAGCTTGGGGACTAGCTCTCCCAATGAGCAGTTCTTC.

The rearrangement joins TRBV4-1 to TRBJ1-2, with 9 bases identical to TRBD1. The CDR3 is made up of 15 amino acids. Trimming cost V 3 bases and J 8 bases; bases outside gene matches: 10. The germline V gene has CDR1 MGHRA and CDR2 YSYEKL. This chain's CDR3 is CASSQVPGQGRGYTF. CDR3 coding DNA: TGCGCCAGCAGCCAGGTCCCGGGACAGGGCCGAGGCTACACCTTC.

CDR3 loop: CASSAGGGELFF. The CDR3 DNA is TGTGCCAGCAGCGCGGGGGGCGGGGAGCTGTTTTTT. The J gene is TRBJ2-2, the V gene TRBV9, with 7 bases that match TRBD2. V was pared by 3 bases and J by 7 bases, with 0 bases of the junction left unmatched. Germline CDR1 reads SGDLS; CDR2 reads YYNGEE. The CDR3 totals 12 residues. Variable domain in full (rest from reference TRBV9 and TRBJ2-2): DSGVTQTPKHLITATGQRVTLRCSPRSGDLSVYWYQQSLDQGLQFLIQYYNGEERAKGNILERFSAQQFPDLHSELNLSSLELGDSALYFCASSAGGGELFFGEGSRLTVL.